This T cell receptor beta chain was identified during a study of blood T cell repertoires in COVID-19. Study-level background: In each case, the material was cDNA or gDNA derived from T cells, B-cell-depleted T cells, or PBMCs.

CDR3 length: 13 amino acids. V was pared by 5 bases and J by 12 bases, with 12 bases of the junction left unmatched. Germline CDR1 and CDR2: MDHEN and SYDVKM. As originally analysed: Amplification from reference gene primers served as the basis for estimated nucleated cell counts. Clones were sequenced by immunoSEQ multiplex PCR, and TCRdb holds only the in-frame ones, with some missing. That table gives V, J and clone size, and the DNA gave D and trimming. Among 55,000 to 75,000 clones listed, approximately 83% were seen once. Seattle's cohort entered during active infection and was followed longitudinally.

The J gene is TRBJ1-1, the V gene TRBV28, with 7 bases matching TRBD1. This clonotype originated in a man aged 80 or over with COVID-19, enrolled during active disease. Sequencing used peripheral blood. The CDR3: CASSTTGARRPFF. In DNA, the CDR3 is TGTGCCAGCAGTACTACAGGGGCTCGGAGACCTTTCTTT.